The rows below give T cell receptor beta chains drawn from one sample of a study of PD-L1 blockade in urothelial cancer. The repertoire was sequenced with immunoSEQ multiplex PCR; TCRdb's copy has only in-frame clones and lacks some. The sample has 20,000 to 25,000 clones; under 90% are singletons. Sequencing used PBMCs, obtained around atezolizumab (anti-PD-L1) treatment. The receptors shown here come from a man in his 70s with urothelial cancer. The CDR3 runs from the conserved cysteine through the conserved F or W. The D gene is left open where the match is weak. Not every row has a clone size; where given, it reads once, few, many or a size class.

d_gene: TRBD1; j_gene: TRBJ1-1; abundance: few; v_gene: TRBV14; CDR3aa: CASTNLQGARNTEAFF; CDR3nt: TGTGCCAGCACAAACCTTCAGGGGGCGCGGAACACTGAAGCTTTCTTT
d_gene: -; j_gene: TRBJ1-2; abundance: -; v_gene: TRBV9; CDR3aa: CASSVPPRGPIYGYTF; CDR3nt: TGTGCCAGCAGCGTCCCCCCCAGGGGTCCGATTTATGGCTACACCTTC
d_gene: -; j_gene: TRBJ1-3; abundance: once; v_gene: TRBV5-1; CDR3aa: CASSLEIGAGNTIYF; CDR3nt: TGCGCCAGCAGCTTGGAGATAGGGGCTGGAAACACCATATATTTT
d_gene: TRBD1; j_gene: TRBJ2-7; abundance: -; v_gene: TRBV7-2; CDR3aa: CASSFGTGDYEQYF; CDR3nt: TGTGCCAGCAGCTTCGGGACAGGGGACTACGAGCAGTACTTC
d_gene: TRBD2; j_gene: TRBJ2-2; abundance: -; v_gene: TRBV10-3; CDR3aa: CAISGGLAGTGELFF; CDR3nt: TGTGCCATCTCCGGGGGCCTAGCGGGAACCGGGGAGCTGTTTTTT
d_gene: TRBD1; j_gene: TRBJ2-1; abundance: -; v_gene: TRBV28; CDR3aa: CASSSGTGSENEQFF; CDR3nt: TGTGCCAGCAGCTCCGGGACAGGGTCTGAAAATGAGCAGTTCTTC
d_gene: -; j_gene: TRBJ1-1; abundance: -; v_gene: TRBV19; CDR3aa: CASRTTGKSTEAFF; CDR3nt: TGTGCCAGTAGGACTACAGGGAAGTCCACTGAAGCTTTCTTT
d_gene: -; j_gene: TRBJ1-3; abundance: -; v_gene: TRBV7-6; CDR3aa: CASSPGQGNTIYF; CDR3nt: TGTGCCAGCAGCCCCGGACAGGGAAACACCATATATTTT
d_gene: -; j_gene: TRBJ2-7; abundance: -; v_gene: TRBV9; CDR3aa: CASSGEGGDEQYF; CDR3nt: TGTGCCAGCAGCGGAGAGGGAGGAGACGAGCAGTACTTC
d_gene: TRBD2; j_gene: TRBJ2-7; abundance: -; v_gene: TRBV4-2; CDR3aa: CASSRRAGAEFSGQYF; CDR3nt: TGTGCCAGCAGCCGAAGGGCGGGAGCCGAATTTTCGGGGCAGTACTTC
d_gene: -; j_gene: TRBJ1-1; abundance: -; v_gene: TRBV30; CDR3aa: CAWSVGAPGDTEAFF; CDR3nt: TGTGCCTGGAGTGTGGGGGCTCCCGGGGACACTGAAGCTTTCTTT
d_gene: TRBD1; j_gene: TRBJ1-2; abundance: few; v_gene: TRBV19; CDR3aa: CASRGQGANYGYTF; CDR3nt: TGTGCCAGTAGGGGACAGGGGGCTAACTATGGCTACACCTTC
d_gene: -; j_gene: TRBJ1-1; abundance: -; v_gene: TRBV2; CDR3aa: CADGGSRDTEAFF; CDR3nt: TGTGCTGACGGAGGGAGTCGGGACACTGAAGCTTTCTTT
d_gene: -; j_gene: TRBJ2-7; abundance: -; v_gene: TRBV6-1; CDR3aa: CASSHRDFSRFEQYF; CDR3nt: TGTGCCAGCAGTCACCGGGACTTCTCGCGGTTCGAGCAGTACTTC
d_gene: -; j_gene: TRBJ2-3; abundance: -; v_gene: TRBV7-7; CDR3aa: CASIPGGGGPTDTQYF; CDR3nt: TGTGCTAGCATCCCAGGAGGGGGAGGGCCCACAGATACGCAGTATTTT
d_gene: -; j_gene: TRBJ2-1; abundance: -; v_gene: TRBV30; CDR3aa: CAWSLSLLSSYNEQFF; CDR3nt: TGTGCCTGGAGTCTCTCACTATTGAGCTCCTACAATGAGCAGTTCTTC
d_gene: -; j_gene: TRBJ2-2; abundance: -; v_gene: TRBV4-1; CDR3aa: CASSQGVSNTGELFF; CDR3nt: TGCGCCAGCAGCCAAGGTGTATCGAACACCGGGGAGCTGTTTTTT
d_gene: -; j_gene: TRBJ1-5; abundance: -; v_gene: TRBV28; CDR3aa: CASTLTQGQPQHF; CDR3nt: TGTGCCAGCACCCTTACTCAGGGTCAGCCCCAGCATTTT
d_gene: -; j_gene: TRBJ2-7; abundance: -; v_gene: TRBV5-6; CDR3aa: CASSHIDYEQYF; CDR3nt: TGTGCCAGCAGCCATATAGATTACGAGCAGTACTTC
d_gene: -; j_gene: TRBJ2-3; abundance: -; v_gene: TRBV2; CDR3aa: CASSRLQDSKDTQYF; CDR3nt: TGTGCCAGCAGTCGACTCCAGGACTCGAAAGATACGCAGTATTTT
d_gene: -; j_gene: TRBJ2-1; abundance: -; v_gene: TRBV7-2; CDR3aa: CASSLSRTSVNEQFF; CDR3nt: TGTGCCAGCAGCTTATCCAGGACTTCAGTCAATGAGCAGTTCTTC
d_gene: -; j_gene: TRBJ2-7; abundance: -; v_gene: TRBV5-1; CDR3aa: CASSLSTANFYEQYF; CDR3nt: TGCGCCAGCAGCTTGAGTACCGCCAACTTCTACGAGCAGTACTTC
d_gene: -; j_gene: TRBJ1-4; abundance: -; v_gene: TRBV9; CDR3aa: CTSSPLEGEKLFF; CDR3nt: TGTACCAGCAGCCCTCTGGAGGGTGAAAAACTGTTTTTT
d_gene: -; j_gene: TRBJ1-4; abundance: -; v_gene: TRBV9; CDR3aa: CASSVDGGSEKLFF; CDR3nt: TGTGCCAGCAGCGTAGACGGGGGGAGTGAAAAACTGTTTTTT
d_gene: -; j_gene: TRBJ2-2; abundance: -; v_gene: TRBV18; CDR3aa: CASSPEGFNTGELFF; CDR3nt: TGTGCCAGCTCACCAGAGGGATTCAACACCGGGGAGCTGTTTTTT
d_gene: TRBD1; j_gene: TRBJ2-6; abundance: -; v_gene: TRBV7-9; CDR3aa: CASSSPGTGVSGANVLTF; CDR3nt: TGTGCCAGCAGCTCTCCCGGGACAGGGGTCTCTGGGGCCAACGTCCTGACTTTC